Below are 21 T cell receptor beta chains sequenced from a single sample in a study of blood T cell repertoires in COVID-19. Libraries were prepared by immunoSEQ multiplex PCR; TCRdb keeps only in-frame clonotypes and omits some of them. The sample shows over 110,000 clones, around 81% of them seen only once. Sequenced material: peripheral blood. These receptor sequences come from a human donor in a cohort sampled during active COVID-19.

The V call is TRBV27, the J call TRBJ2-5, with a weak D call TRBD2 (7 bases). The length of the CDR3 is 14 residues. CDR1 and CDR2 from the germline V gene are MNHEY and SMNVEV (reference sequence). V was shortened by 6 bases and J by 2 bases, with 13 bases between the two germline ends. The CDR3 spells CASRDGGRQETQYF. CDR3 nucleotides: TGTGCCAGCAGGGACGGGGGGCGGCAAGAGACCCAGTACTTC.

The chain links TRBV6-5 to TRBJ2-7; 7 nucleotides line up with TRBD2. V was pared by 7 bases and J by 2 bases, with 8 bases of the junction left unmatched. From germline, CDR1 is MNHEY and CDR2 SVGAGI. The CDR3 spans 14 residues. CDR3 in amino acids: CASIRPGLAYEQYF. CDR3 DNA: TGTGCCAGCATACGTCCTGGACTAGCCTACGAGCAGTACTTC.

The rearrangement uses TRBV13 and TRBJ2-1, with 9 nucleotides matching TRBD2. The length of the CDR3 is 16 residues. The germline V gene encodes CDR1 PRHDT and CDR2 FYEKMQ (reference sequence). J was trimmed by 4 bases and V by 3 bases; bases with no gene match: 7. Written as DNA, the CDR3 is TGTGCCAGCAGCTTCCGACTAGCGGTTAATTACAATGAGCAGTTCTTC. Translated: CASSFRLAVNYNEQFF. Filled out from reference TRBV13 and TRBJ2-1, the complete variable domain reads AAGVIQSPRHLIKEKRETATLKCYPIPRHDTVYWYQQGPGQDPQFLISFYEKMQSDKGSIPDRFSAQQFSDYHSELNMSSLELGDSALYFCASSFRLAVNYNEQFFGPGTRLTVL.

The J gene is TRBJ2-3, the V gene TRBV5-1, with 8 bases lining up with TRBD2. This CDR3 has 15 amino acids. Germline assignment: CDR1 SGHRS and CDR2 YFSETQ. V was pared by 1 base and J by 5 bases, with 6 bases of the junction left unmatched. CDR3 nucleotides: TGCGCCAGCAGCTTGCAAGCGGGAGAAATAGATACGCAGTATTTT. Residues: CASSLQAGEIDTQYF.

There are a few counts of this clone. The chain combines TRBV7-2 with TRBJ2-7; 9 nucleotides line up with TRBD2. V was clipped by 1 base and J by 2 bases; unmatched bases: 9. The CDR3 consists of 17 residues. Per the germline V gene, CDR1 is SGHTA and CDR2 is FQGNSA. The CDR3 region has the DNA TGTGCCAGCAGCTTAGGTCGCAGCGGGAGGCTGCCCTACGAGCAGTACTTC. As protein: CASSLGRSGRLPYEQYF.

This chain joins TRBV6-5 and TRBJ1-1; no definite D call. This CDR3 region has 14 residues. V lost 7 bases and J lost 5, with 17 bases in between. Germline CDR1 and CDR2: MNHEY and SVGAGI. CDR3 sequence (DNA): TGTGCCAGCATCTCGACATGGCGGGGAACTGAAGCTTTCTTT. As protein: CASISTWRGTEAFF.

CDR3 coding DNA: TGTGCCAGCAGCTTCGGACAGGGTTACACCGGGGAGCTGTTTTTT. It codes for CASSFGQGYTGELFF. The chain links TRBV7-7 to TRBJ2-2, with 8 bases matching TRBD1. The junction had 3 bases not matched to a gene; V was cut back by 3 bases and J by 3 bases. The CDR3 length is 15 residues. Germline CDR1 reads SSHAT; CDR2 reads FNYEAQ (reference sequence).

This rearrangement joins TRBV6-4 to TRBJ1-2, with D perhaps TRBD1 (5 bases). The CDR3 extends over 12 amino acids. Germline loops: CDR1 MRHNA, CDR2 SNTAGT. V shed 2 bases and J shed 8 bases, with 9 bases lying between them. CDR3 nucleotide sequence: TGTGCCAGCAGTGACGGGGCATACGGCTACACCTTC. Translated: CASSDGAYGYTF.

V usage is TRBV27 and J usage is TRBJ1-5, with D uncertain. The CDR3 runs to 15 residues. The V end was cut by 1 base, the J end by 1 base, with 8 bases between. Germline CDR1 is MNHEY and CDR2 is SMNVEV (reference sequence). CDR3 DNA sequence: TGTGCCAGCAGTTTATTTGCAGTCAGCAATCAGCCCCAGCATTTT. It yields the protein CASSLFAVSNQPQHF.

The chain employs TRBV27 and TRBJ2-7, with a weak D call TRBD2 (7 bases). V shed 3 bases and J shed 2 bases, with 17 bases lying between them. CDR1 is MNHEY and CDR2 is SMNVEV in the germline V gene (reference sequence). This CDR3 is built from 16 residues. CDR3 loop: CASSFSQRGQPYEQYF. The DNA for the CDR3 is TGTGCCAGCAGTTTCTCTCAGCGGGGACAACCCTACGAGCAGTACTTC.

This chain links TRBV7-9 with TRBJ2-7; the match to TRBD2 covers 15 bases. In germline, CDR1 is SEHNR, CDR2 FQNEAQ (reference sequence). V lost 2 bases to trimming and J lost 6 bases; unmatched junction nucleotides: 8. The CDR3 extends over 17 amino acids. CDR3 loop: CASSLSRTSGRAIEQYF. The CDR3 DNA is TGTGCCAGCAGCTTAAGTAGGACTAGCGGGAGGGCCATCGAGCAGTACTTC.

The rearrangement uses TRBV19 and TRBJ1-6; TRBD1 aligns across 9 bases. CDR3 length equals 15 residues. The V gene's germline CDR1 is LNHDA and CDR2 SQIVND (reference sequence). The ends lost 2 bases at V and 6 bases at J; junction bases unmatched: 2. The CDR3, as DNA: TGTGCCAGTAGTATACTGGACAGGGGTAATTCACCCCTCCACTTT. It translates to CASSILDRGNSPLHF. Supplemented by reference TRBV19 and TRBJ1-6, the full variable domain reads DGGITQSPKYLFRKEGQNVTLSCEQNLNHDAMYWYRQDPGQGLRLIYYSQIVNDFQKGDIAEGYSVSREKKESFPLTVTSAQKNPTAFYLCASSILDRGNSPLHFGNGTRLTVT.

The gene calls are TRBV5-1 and TRBJ1-4; the match to TRBD1 covers 8 bases. The germline gives CDR1 SGHRS, CDR2 YFSETQ. V lost 5 bases, J lost 3 bases, and 3 bases stayed unmatched. The CDR3 extends over 14 amino acids. The CDR3 DNA reads TGCGCCAGCAGACAGGGGGGATCTAATGAAAAACTGTTTTTT. Its translation: CASRQGGSNEKLFF.

This clone was recorded once. The V call is TRBV28, the J call TRBJ2-7; possibly TRBD1 for D (7 bases). Germline lookup yields CDR1 MDHEN and CDR2 SYDVKM. The CDR3 runs to 16 residues. V shed 4 bases and J shed 1 base, with 17 bases lying between them. The CDR3 spells CASSSPSTGRSYEQYF. The CDR3 bases are TGTGCCAGCAGTTCCCCCTCGACAGGGAGGTCCTACGAGCAGTACTTC.

The chain couples TRBV28 to TRBJ2-7, with 7 bases matching TRBD2. The ends lost 3 bases at V and 7 bases at J; junction bases unmatched: 6. This CDR3 spans 13 amino acids. Per germline, CDR1 MDHEN and CDR2 SYDVKM. The CDR3 protein is CASSLGTIPEQYF. CDR3 DNA sequence: TGTGCCAGCAGTTTGGGGACTATACCAGAGCAGTACTTC.

The rearrangement links TRBV24-1 to TRBJ2-1, with 8 nucleotides matching TRBD1. The CDR3 loop spans 14 amino acids. Per germline, CDR1 KGHDR and CDR2 SFDVKD. Trimming at V came to 5 bases and at J to 3 bases, leaving 2 bases not matched to a gene. The CDR3 loop reads CATSGTGNYNEQFF. The CDR3, as DNA: TGTGCCACCAGTGGGACAGGGAACTACAATGAGCAGTTCTTC.

This clone appeared a few times. V and J are TRBV24-1 and TRBJ2-7; TRBD1 agrees at 9 bases. CDR1 is KGHDR and CDR2 is SFDVKD in the germline V gene. The CDR3 runs to 15 residues. The J segment lost 5 bases and the V segment lost 5 bases, leaving 9 bases of the junction unmatched. The CDR3 DNA reads as TGTGCCACCAGTGGCCTAGCGGACAGGGGCCACGAGCAGTACTTC. Translating gives CATSGLADRGHEQYF.

J is TRBJ2-6 and V is TRBV7-9; D is perhaps TRBD1 (6 bases). Trimming pared 8 bases from V and 4 bases from J, leaving 18 bases between. Germline assignment: CDR1 SEHNR and CDR2 FQNEAQ (reference sequence). The CDR3 covers 16 residues. Here the CDR3 DNA reads TGTGCCAGCGGCCACAGGGTCGGGCCAGGGGCCAACGTCCTGACTTTC. Translating gives CASGHRVGPGANVLTF.

The rearrangement uses TRBV11-3 and TRBJ1-2, with D perhaps TRBD1 (5 bases). Germline V gene sequence: CDR1 SGHNT, CDR2 YENEEA. The V end was cut by 7 bases, the J end by 2 bases, with 17 bases between. The CDR3 runs 15 residues. The CDR3 protein is CASNFQAGFNYGYTF. The CDR3, as DNA: TGTGCCAGCAACTTCCAGGCAGGGTTCAACTATGGCTACACCTTC.

The chain has TRBV19 and TRBJ2-7; 9 positions match TRBD1. Per germline, CDR1 LNHDA and CDR2 SQIVND (reference sequence). CDR3 length equals 15 residues. V shed 4 bases and J 4 bases; nucleotides not matched to a gene: 8. The CDR3 region is CASSSGTGGWYEQYF. DNA for the CDR3: TGTGCCAGTAGTAGTGGTACAGGGGGCTGGTACGAGCAGTACTTC. The full variable domain, its missing parts supplied by reference TRBV19 and TRBJ2-7, is DGGITQSPKYLFRKEGQNVTLSCEQNLNHDAMYWYRQDPGQGLRLIYYSQIVNDFQKGDIAEGYSVSREKKESFPLTVTSAQKNPTAFYLCASSSGTGGWYEQYFGPGTRLTVT.

This rearrangement joins TRBV27 to TRBJ1-1, with D tentatively TRBD1 (5 bases). The CDR3 length is 14 residues. The germline V gene has CDR1 MNHEY and CDR2 SMNVEV (reference sequence). Deletions cut 7 bases from V and 0 bases from J, with 12 bases between. The CDR3 loop is CASTKDILNTEAFF. The CDR3 region has the DNA TGTGCCAGCACCAAGGACATATTGAACACTGAAGCTTTCTTT.